This TCR beta chain was captured in a study of cytomegalovirus exposure and HLA in healthy donors. Study observations and caveats: A subsequent analysis found that TCR clusters from the first cohort also tended to co-occur in the 120 or so validation repertoires, with approximately 94% of cluster scores above 0. Cytomegalovirus association was listed for under 200 TCR beta chains. Most observed TCR sequences were rare, whereas some public TCRs were detected in many donors.

In the case of this clone: Its target is unknown.

In germline, CDR1 is DFQATT, CDR2 SNEGSKA (reference sequence). CDR3 length: 11 amino acids. Trimming took off 0 bases at V and 12 bases at J, with 8 bases between the two ends. While the first cohort had several hundred subjects, the donors belonged to the separate validation cohort of about 120 subjects. Method: immunoSEQ multiplex PCR; TCRdb's copy keeps in-frame clones and lacks some. This table has about 160,000 clones, 90% to 97% appearing once. The sequence derives from a woman younger than 35 in good health and CMV-seronegative. This chain uses TRBV20-1 with TRBJ1-4, with TRBD1 as a possible D gene (5 bases). The sample was PBMCs. The DNA for the CDR3 is TGCAGTGCTAGAGAGGCGGGACAACTGTTTTTT. It encodes CSAREAGQLFF.